This passage covers 3 T cell receptor beta chains from one sample sequenced in a study of blood T cell repertoires in COVID-19. Libraries were prepared by immunoSEQ multiplex PCR; TCRdb keeps only in-frame clonotypes and omits some of them. Among under 200,000 clones listed, 87% were seen once. Source material: peripheral blood. Source of these receptors: a man aged 18-30 years with active or convalescent COVID-19.

The chain combines TRBV2 with TRBJ1-2; D gene uncertain. V lost 6 bases and J 10 bases, leaving 21 bases between the germline ends. The CDR3 runs 14 residues. The germline V gene encodes CDR1 SNHLY and CDR2 FYNNEI. The CDR3 DNA sequence: TGTGCCAGCAGAGACTTCGGCCAACTAAACACCTACACCTTC. Its translation is CASRDFGQLNTYTF.

The V and J genes are TRBV12-3 or TRBV12-4 and TRBJ2-1; tentatively, D is TRBD2 (6 bases). The CDR3 is 12 amino acids. V gave up 7 bases and J gave up 6 bases, with 10 bases separating them. CDR3 region: CASTGGSNEQFF. DNA for the CDR3: TGTGCCAGCACTGGGGGGAGCAATGAGCAGTTCTTC.

V usage is TRBV6-1 and J usage is TRBJ1-3; 11 bases map to TRBD1. V dropped 2 bases and J dropped 4; count of bases not matched to a gene: 7. This CDR3 is built from 17 residues. The V gene's germline CDR1 is MNHNS and CDR2 SASEGT. The CDR3 sequence: CASSEPYGTGGGNTIYF. CDR3 DNA sequence: TGTGCCAGCAGTGAACCCTATGGGACAGGGGGAGGAAACACCATATATTTT.